This entry lists 8 T cell receptor beta chains sequenced from one sample in a study of T cell responses to AZD1222 COVID-19 vaccine. Some clones are missing from TCRdb's copy, which holds only in-frame ones; the method was immunoSEQ multiplex PCR. The profile covers about 85,000 clones, with approximately 89% appearing a single time and about 2.2% taken by the ten largest. Source: peripheral blood, taken on day 0 of AZD1222 vaccination. These receptors were collected from an adult in good health.

This chain uses TRBV5-1 with TRBJ1-4; no clear D. This CDR3 region has 14 residues. V gave up 7 bases and J gave up 7 bases, with 17 bases separating them. In germline, CDR1 is SGHRS, CDR2 YFSETQ. The CDR3: CASGNISASEKLFF. The CDR3 DNA reads TGCGCCAGCGGCAATATCTCGGCGAGTGAAAAACTGTTTTTT.

This chain joins TRBV27 and TRBJ2-7; 8 bases align to TRBD2. V was pared by 2 bases and J by 2 bases, with 5 bases of the junction left unmatched. The germline gives CDR1 MNHEY, CDR2 SMNVEV (reference sequence). The CDR3 is 15 amino acids. The CDR3 DNA sequence: TGTGCCAGCAGTTTAGGGCTAGCGGGTCCCTACGAGCAGTACTTC. Translating gives CASSLGLAGPYEQYF.

The chain links TRBV7-2 to TRBJ1-1; a weak D match, TRBD1 (6 bases). The CDR3 is made up of 12 amino acids. Germline V gives CDR1 SGHTA, CDR2 FQGNSA. V was trimmed by 4 bases and J by 6 bases, leaving 9 bases between them. In nucleotides, the CDR3 is TGTGCCAGCAGCTCCAGGGGTCCTGAAGCTTTCTTT. Its protein is CASSSRGPEAFF. Full variable domain (rest looked up from reference TRBV7-2 and TRBJ1-1): GAGVSQSPSNKVTEKGKDVELRCDPISGHTALYWYRQSLGQGLEFLIYFQGNSAPDKSGLPSDRFSAERTGGSVSTLTIQRTQQEDSAVYLCASSSRGPEAFFGQGTRLTVV.

This clone was detected a few times. The chain joins TRBV15 to TRBJ2-7; 8 nucleotides line up with TRBD1. CDR3 length: 14 amino acids. Germline V gene data show CDR1 as LNHNV and CDR2 as YYDKDF (reference sequence). With 5 bases clipped from V and 3 bases from J, the junction kept 6 bases outside the gene matches. The CDR3 sequence is CATSADRGVYEQYF. The CDR3 DNA reads TGTGCCACCAGCGCCGACAGGGGAGTCTACGAGCAGTACTTC.

The chain recombines TRBV6-2 or TRBV6-3 with TRBJ2-7; D might be TRBD1 (5 bases). CDR1 MNHEY and CDR2 SVGEGT come from the germline V gene. This CDR3 region has 12 residues. V lost 2 bases to trimming and J lost 7 bases, with 9 bases between them. The CDR3 nucleotides read TGTGCCAGCAGTTACCCCCGACAGGAGCAGTACTTC. Translation gives CASSYPRQEQYF.

J is TRBJ2-7 and V is TRBV11-2; D may be TRBD2 (5 bases). V was pared by 4 bases and J by 2 bases, with 18 bases between. The CDR3 runs to 16 residues. The germline CDR1 and CDR2 sequences are SGHAT and FQNNGV. The CDR3: CASSSHLRTSTYEQYF. In DNA form, the CDR3 reads TGTGCCAGCAGCTCCCACCTAAGGACTTCAACCTACGAGCAGTACTTC.

This chain joins TRBV29-1 and TRBJ1-3; D gene unclear. The germline CDR1 and CDR2 sequences are SQVTM and ANQGSEA. This CDR3 region has 12 residues. Trimming took 7 bases from V and 0 from J, leaving 7 bases between them. CDR3 sequence: CSGWSSGNTIYF. The DNA of the CDR3 is TGCAGCGGCTGGAGCTCTGGAAACACCATATATTTT.

The gene calls are TRBV7-8 and TRBJ2-1; weak D call: TRBD2 (5 bases). Between the trimmed V and J ends, which lost 3 bases and 6 bases, there was a span of 15 bases. Per the germline V gene, CDR1 is SGHVS and CDR2 is FQNEAQ. This CDR3 has 15 amino acids. The CDR3 coding sequence is TGTGCCAGCAGCTTTACTCTACTAGTTTCCAATGAGCAGTTCTTC. Amino acids: CASSFTLLVSNEQFF.